This T cell receptor beta chain emerged from a study of CD8+ T cells in alopecia areata. Study findings and constraints: Sequence data from scalp samples additionally include resident alphabeta T cells of normal skin.

Trimming removed 5 bases from V and 0 bases from J, with 13 bases in between. The CDR3 runs 15 residues. CDR1 and CDR2 from the germline V gene are WSHSY and SAAADI. Punch biopsies of lesional scalp, plus peripheral blood, were taken from alopecia areata patients. This clone was detected only a few times. What it binds is unknown. RNA, once extracted, was reverse transcribed into cDNA for use as the sequencing template. TCRdb's copy holds only in-frame clones and misses some; the assay was immunoSEQ multiplex PCR. Of roughly 150,000 clones detected, about 53% appear once; the ten largest clones hold 15% to 20%.

The starting material was CD8+ T cells sorted from blood, obtained at week 0. The sequence was collected from a human donor with alopecia areata. V and J are TRBV10-2 and TRBJ1-2; a possible D gene is TRBD1 (6 bases). The CDR3 nucleotides are TGCGCCAGCAGTTTCAGGGGCGAATCTAACTATGGCTACACCTTC. It specifies CASSFRGESNYGYTF.